These 7 T cell receptor beta chains originate from one sample sequenced in a study of technical replicates of blood from a few donors (TCRdb year 2017). Library preparation used the immunoSEQ multiplex PCR assay. TCRdb carries this immuneACCESS record with in-frame sequences only. Its versions omit some clonotypes, under half of them owing to an unresolved V gene in the studies checked, with the rest unexplained. The sample includes roughly 76,000 clones, with 85% to 95% observed a single time. The ten top clones hold about 0.24% of the sample. Sequences were obtained from T cells isolated from PBMCs. The receptors originated from a human donor in good health.

The chain recombines TRBV7-9 with TRBJ2-3; 7 bases fit TRBD1. With 5 bases clipped from V and 4 bases from J, the junction kept 6 bases outside the gene matches. Germline loops: CDR1 SEHNR, CDR2 FQNEAQ (reference sequence). CDR3 length: 14 residues. CDR3 loop: CASSLDRVPDTQYF. CDR3 nucleotide sequence: TGTGCCAGCAGCCTTGACAGGGTTCCAGATACGCAGTATTTT.

This clone appeared a single time. The rearrangement links TRBV5-8 to TRBJ1-2; TRBD1 agrees at 7 bases. The germline CDR1 and CDR2 sequences are SGHTS and YDEGEE. The CDR3 loop spans 13 amino acids. The trim removed 4 bases at V and 7 bases at J, leaving 7 bases unmatched. The CDR3 reads CASSLTGAGGYTF. The CDR3 region has the DNA TGTGCCAGCAGCCTCACAGGGGCGGGTGGCTACACCTTC.

This sequence joins TRBV6-1 and TRBJ1-2; D not resolved. Germline V gives CDR1 MNHNS, CDR2 SASEGT. Between the trimmed V and J ends, which lost 5 bases and 7 bases, there was a span of 8 bases. The CDR3 consists of 11 residues. The CDR3 sequence: CASSTASGYTF. The DNA for the CDR3 is TGTGCCAGCAGTACCGCTAGTGGCTACACCTTC.

The count of this clone is one. The chain has TRBV19 and TRBJ1-5; 10 bases match TRBD1. Unmatched junction bases numbered 14, after V lost 5 bases and J lost 1 base. The CDR3 extends over 19 amino acids. CDR1 LNHDA and CDR2 SQIVND come from the germline V gene (reference sequence). The CDR3 bases are TGTGCCAGTAGTGGAAGGACAGGGGGGCGACGGGGAAGCAATCAGCCCCAGCATTTT. It specifies CASSGRTGGRRGSNQPQHF.

V gene TRBV7-9 combines with J gene TRBJ2-2; D remains ambiguous. Germline CDR1 is SEHNR and CDR2 is FQNEAQ (reference sequence). The CDR3 spans 14 residues. V was shortened by 5 bases and J by 4 bases, with 11 bases between the two germline ends. CDR3 in amino acids: CASSAFAPTGELFF. For the CDR3, the DNA is TGTGCCAGCAGCGCGTTTGCGCCCACCGGGGAGCTGTTTTTT.

The chain employs TRBV19 and TRBJ1-1; 7 bases match TRBD1. CDR3 size: 16 residues. The V segment lost 7 bases and the J segment 0 bases; nucleotides outside the gene matches: 11. The V gene's germline CDR1 is LNHDA and CDR2 SQIVND (reference sequence). CDR3 coding DNA: TGTGCCAGTATGGCAAGACAGGGCCTCATGAACACTGAAGCTTTCTTT. Protein product: CASMARQGLMNTEAFF.

This clone appeared once. The gene calls are TRBV5-1 and TRBJ2-1; 9 bases fit TRBD2. The V segment lost 7 bases and the J segment 0 bases; nucleotides outside the gene matches: 5. Germline loops: CDR1 SGHRS, CDR2 YFSETQ. The CDR3 has 15 residues. The CDR3 region has the DNA TGCGCCAGCTCACGCGGGGGGGGCTCCTACAATGAGCAGTTCTTC. Protein product: CASSRGGGSYNEQFF. Full variable domain (rest looked up from reference TRBV5-1 and TRBJ2-1): KAGVTQTPRYLIKTRGQQVTLSCSPISGHRSVSWYQQTPGQGLQFLFEYFSETQRNKGNFPGRFSGRQFSNSRSEMNVSTLELGDSALYLCASSRGGGSYNEQFFGPGTRLTVL.